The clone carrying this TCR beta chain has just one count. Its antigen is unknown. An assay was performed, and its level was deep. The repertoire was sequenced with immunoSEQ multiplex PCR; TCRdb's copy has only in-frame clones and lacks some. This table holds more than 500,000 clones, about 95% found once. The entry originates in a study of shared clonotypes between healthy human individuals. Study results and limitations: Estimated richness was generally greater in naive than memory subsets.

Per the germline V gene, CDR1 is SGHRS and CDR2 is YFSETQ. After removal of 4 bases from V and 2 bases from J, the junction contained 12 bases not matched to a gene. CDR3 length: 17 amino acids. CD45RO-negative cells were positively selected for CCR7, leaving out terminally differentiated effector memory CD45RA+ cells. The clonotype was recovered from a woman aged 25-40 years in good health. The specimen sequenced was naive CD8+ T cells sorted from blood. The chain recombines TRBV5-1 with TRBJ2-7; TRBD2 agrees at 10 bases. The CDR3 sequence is CASSLDPGTSAAYEQYF. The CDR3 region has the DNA TGCGCCAGCAGCCTCGACCCCGGGACTAGCGCCGCCTACGAGCAGTACTTC.